The 19 T cell receptor beta chains reported below all come from one sample, sequenced in a study of a mutant IDH1 vaccine in newly diagnosed glioma (dated by TCRdb to the early 2020s). The library was generated by the immunoSEQ multiplex PCR assay. TCRdb carries this immuneACCESS record with in-frame sequences only. Its versions omit some clonotypes, under half of them owing to an unresolved V gene in the studies checked, with the rest unexplained. The sample table shows roughly 70,000 clones, and under 90% are seen once. Clones ranked in the top ten supply about an eighth of the sample. The time point label on this specimen signifies: week 23, last vaccination. Each vaccine dose was 300 ug of a 20-mer mutant IDH1 peptide in Montanide, given subcutaneously with topical imiquimod. Their target antigens are unknown. The material was PBMCs, obtained from a glioma patient whose treatment included an IDH1 peptide vaccine. The source is a man in his late teens or twenties with glioma.

The gene calls are TRBV6-5 and TRBJ1-6; D gene unclear. Looked up from germline, CDR1 is MNHEY and CDR2 is SVGAGI. V lost 4 bases to trimming and J lost 9 bases, with 13 bases between them. The CDR3 covers 14 residues. CDR3 DNA: TGTGCCAGCAGTTCCCCTCGTATGGTTTCACCCCTCCACTTT. Its protein is CASSSPRMVSPLHF.

The rearrangement joins TRBV7-9 to TRBJ1-2, with D unresolved. Germline CDR1 SEHNR, CDR2 FQNEAQ (reference sequence). The CDR3 runs 16 residues. V lost 2 bases, J lost 2 bases, and 15 bases lay in between. In DNA form, the CDR3 reads TGTGCCAGCAGCTTATCCCGGGTAGCAGCGAACTATGGCTACACCTTC. It codes for CASSLSRVAANYGYTF.

The genes are TRBV27 and TRBJ2-2, with 7 positions matching TRBD2. The ends lost 3 bases at V and 7 bases at J; junction bases unmatched: 2. This CDR3 comprises 13 residues. The germline V gene has CDR1 MNHEY and CDR2 SMNVEV (reference sequence). The CDR3 DNA sequence: TGTGCCAGCAGTTTCCGGGAGGTCGGGGAGCTGTTTTTT. It translates to CASSFREVGELFF.

The chain is built from TRBV18 and TRBJ1-5, with TRBD1 matching over 9 bases. Unmatched junction bases numbered 14, after V lost 5 bases and J lost 6 bases. This CDR3 spans 17 amino acids. Germline-derived CDR1 and CDR2 are KGHSH and LQKENI. CDR3 sequence reads: CASSVSSGTGSSQPQHF. CDR3 nucleotide sequence: TGTGCCAGCTCAGTATCCTCCGGGACAGGGAGTTCTCAGCCCCAGCATTTT.

The chain combines TRBV18 with TRBJ1-1; D is ambiguous. V lost 3 bases and J 0 bases, leaving 5 bases between the germline ends. The CDR3 has 13 residues. The germline V gene has CDR1 KGHSH and CDR2 LQKENI. DNA of the CDR3: TGTGCCAGCTCACCCTTCATGAACACTGAAGCTTTCTTT. Protein: CASSPFMNTEAFF.

V gene TRBV6-4 combines with J gene TRBJ2-4; no clear D. This CDR3 has 16 amino acids. V lost 0 bases to trimming and J lost 0 bases, with 9 bases between them. Germline values: CDR1 MRHNA, CDR2 SNTAGT. In DNA, the CDR3 is TGTGCCAGCAGTGACTCGAAGAGAATAGCCAAAAACATTCAGTACTTC. Translated, it gives CASSDSKRIAKNIQYF.

The chain joins TRBV5-1 to TRBJ1-4, with 7 bases aligning to TRBD1. The ends lost 4 bases at V and 6 bases at J; junction bases unmatched: 9. CDR1 and CDR2 (germline): SGHRS, YFSETQ. The CDR3 consists of 15 residues. CDR3 DNA sequence: TGCGCCAGCAGCCCCCCGGGGACAGCACATGAAAAACTGTTTTTT. Its protein product is CASSPPGTAHEKLFF. Supplemented by reference TRBV5-1 and TRBJ1-4, the full variable domain reads KAGVTQTPRYLIKTRGQQVTLSCSPISGHRSVSWYQQTPGQGLQFLFEYFSETQRNKGNFPGRFSGRQFSNSRSEMNVSTLELGDSALYLCASSPPGTAHEKLFFGSGTQLSVL.

V is TRBV7-9 and J is TRBJ1-5; maybe TRBD1 (5 bases). The CDR3 is 13 amino acids. Germline CDR1 is SEHNR and CDR2 is FQNEAQ (reference sequence). V lost 5 bases to trimming and J lost 6 bases, with 11 bases between them. The CDR3 region is CASSPEGPQPQHF. CDR3 DNA sequence: TGTGCCAGCAGCCCCGAGGGACCTCAGCCCCAGCATTTT. The entire variable domain, with the rest obtained from reference TRBV7-9 and TRBJ1-5, is as follows: DTGVSQNPRHKITKRGQNVTFRCDPISEHNRLYWYRQTLGQGPEFLTYFQNEAQLEKSRLLSDRFSAERPKGSFSTLEIQRTEQGDSAMYLCASSPEGPQPQHFGDGTRLSIL.

The chain recombines TRBV5-1 with TRBJ1-2; D might be TRBD1 (6 bases). With 7 bases removed from V and 2 bases from J, the gap between germline ends came to 15 bases. Germline lookup yields CDR1 SGHRS and CDR2 YFSETQ. This CDR3 has 14 residues. Here the CDR3 DNA reads TGCGCCAGCGGCCCGGACAGCACCAACTATGGCTACACCTTC. Translated: CASGPDSTNYGYTF.

The chain recombines TRBV7-9 with TRBJ2-5, with TRBD2 matching 7 bases. This CDR3 has 15 residues. In germline, CDR1 is SEHNR, CDR2 FQNEAQ (reference sequence). Trimming at V came to 1 base and at J to 7 bases, leaving 9 bases not matched to a gene. The CDR3 nucleotides read TGTGCCAGCAGCTTAGACGGAGCGGGGCCCGGGACCCAGTACTTC. Its translation is CASSLDGAGPGTQYF.

This chain uses TRBV30 with TRBJ2-7, with 7 bases matching TRBD1. Germline assignment: CDR1 GTSNPN and CDR2 SVGIG (reference sequence). V was pared by 0 bases and J by 7 bases, with 3 bases of the junction left unmatched. The CDR3 runs 12 residues. CDR3 sequence: CAWSVDRREQYF. The CDR3 nucleotides read TGTGCCTGGAGTGTGGACAGGCGGGAGCAGTACTTC.

The chain has TRBV18 and TRBJ2-5; TRBD1 agrees at 8 bases. The CDR3 sequence is 16 residues long. J was trimmed by 4 bases and V by 2 bases; bases with no gene match: 9. Germline lookup yields CDR1 KGHSH and CDR2 LQKENI. The CDR3 DNA follows: TGTGCCAGCTCACCAGAAACCCACAGGGGGTTAGAGACCCAGTACTTC. It yields the protein CASSPETHRGLETQYF. The variable domain in full, completed from reference TRBV18 and TRBJ2-5, reads NAGVMQNPRHLVRRRGQEARLRCSPMKGHSHVYWYRQLPEEGLKFMVYLQKENIIDESGMPKERFSAEFPKEGPSILRIQQVVRGDSAAYFCASSPETHRGLETQYFGPGTRLLVL.

This clone was seen only once. The CDR3 region has the DNA TGTGCCAGCAGCCCCCTGGCGGGAGGCGTTAGGGATACGCAGTATTTT. Protein: CASSPLAGGVRDTQYF. The chain is built from TRBV11-2 and TRBJ2-3, with TRBD2 matching 8 bases. The CDR3 spans 16 residues. Trimming took 5 bases from V and 6 from J; bases not matched to a gene: 13. In germline, CDR1 is SGHAT, CDR2 FQNNGV.

The rearrangement links TRBV19 to TRBJ1-4; 8 bases map to TRBD1. The CDR3 contains 14 residues. The V gene's germline CDR1 is LNHDA and CDR2 SQIVND (reference sequence). V was clipped by 3 bases and J by 7 bases; unmatched bases: 4. CDR3 loop: CASSIPDRVEKLFF. For the CDR3, the DNA is TGTGCCAGTAGTATCCCGGACAGGGTTGAAAAACTGTTTTTT. The full variable domain, rest sourced from reference TRBV19 and TRBJ1-4, is DGGITQSPKYLFRKEGQNVTLSCEQNLNHDAMYWYRQDPGQGLRLIYYSQIVNDFQKGDIAEGYSVSREKKESFPLTVTSAQKNPTAFYLCASSIPDRVEKLFFGSGTQLSVL.

This chain links TRBV29-1 with TRBJ2-3; 7 bases fit TRBD2. Germline V lookup: CDR1 SQVTM, CDR2 ANQGSEA. With V trimmed by 5 bases and J by 4 bases, 12 bases remained unmatched. This CDR3 region has 15 residues. The CDR3 loop is CSVYQWGGESDTQYF. The CDR3 nucleotides read TGCAGCGTTTATCAGTGGGGGGGTGAATCAGATACGCAGTATTTT.

The chain links TRBV5-4 to TRBJ2-5; D is undetermined. The CDR3 is 14 amino acids. Germline CDR1 and CDR2: SGHNT and YYREEE (reference sequence). The V end lost 2 bases, the J end lost 2 bases, and 10 bases lay between the germline ends. The CDR3 nucleotides are TGTGCCAGCAGCTTCGGGCGAAATCAAGAGACCCAGTACTTC. Translating it yields CASSFGRNQETQYF.

This chain links TRBV30 with TRBJ2-7, with D possibly being TRBD1 (7 bases). This CDR3 contains 14 residues. Germline V lookup: CDR1 GTSNPN, CDR2 SVGIG (reference sequence). Trimming removed 4 bases from V and 4 bases from J, with 17 bases in between. This CDR3 is CAWTVGQGGYEQYF. CDR3 coding DNA: TGTGCCTGGACGGTGGGGCAGGGGGGATACGAGCAGTACTTC.

The chain combines TRBV7-9 with TRBJ1-6; D is perhaps TRBD1 (5 bases). Germline V lookup: CDR1 SEHNR, CDR2 FQNEAQ (reference sequence). V was shortened by 5 bases and J by 18 bases, with 23 bases between the two germline ends. This CDR3 spans 14 amino acids. The CDR3 loop reads CASSGDKVGLEPHF. CDR3 DNA: TGTGCCAGCAGCGGTGACAAAGTGGGGCTGGAGCCCCACTTT.

The chain joins TRBV27 to TRBJ2-2; 12 nucleotides match TRBD2. Germline CDR1 reads MNHEY; CDR2 reads SMNVEV (reference sequence). J was trimmed by 1 base and V by 11 bases; bases with no gene match: 8. The CDR3 is 16 amino acids. Here the CDR3 reads CAGARTSGVNTGELFF. CDR3 nucleotide sequence: TGTGCCGGAGCTCGGACTAGCGGGGTGAACACCGGGGAGCTGTTTTTT.